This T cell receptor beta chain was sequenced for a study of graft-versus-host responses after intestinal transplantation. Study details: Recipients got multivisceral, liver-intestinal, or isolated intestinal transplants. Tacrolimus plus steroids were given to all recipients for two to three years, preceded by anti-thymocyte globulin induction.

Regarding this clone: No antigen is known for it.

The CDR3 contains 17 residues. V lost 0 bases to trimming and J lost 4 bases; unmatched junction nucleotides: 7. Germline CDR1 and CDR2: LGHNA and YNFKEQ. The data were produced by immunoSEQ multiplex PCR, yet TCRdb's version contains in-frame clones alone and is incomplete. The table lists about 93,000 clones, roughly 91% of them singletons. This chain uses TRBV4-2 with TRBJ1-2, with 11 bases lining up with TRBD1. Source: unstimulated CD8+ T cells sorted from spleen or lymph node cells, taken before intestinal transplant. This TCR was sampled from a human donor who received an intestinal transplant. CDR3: CASSQDLFGQGAYGYTF. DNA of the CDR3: TGTGCCAGCAGCCAAGATCTATTTGGACAGGGGGCCTATGGCTACACCTTC.